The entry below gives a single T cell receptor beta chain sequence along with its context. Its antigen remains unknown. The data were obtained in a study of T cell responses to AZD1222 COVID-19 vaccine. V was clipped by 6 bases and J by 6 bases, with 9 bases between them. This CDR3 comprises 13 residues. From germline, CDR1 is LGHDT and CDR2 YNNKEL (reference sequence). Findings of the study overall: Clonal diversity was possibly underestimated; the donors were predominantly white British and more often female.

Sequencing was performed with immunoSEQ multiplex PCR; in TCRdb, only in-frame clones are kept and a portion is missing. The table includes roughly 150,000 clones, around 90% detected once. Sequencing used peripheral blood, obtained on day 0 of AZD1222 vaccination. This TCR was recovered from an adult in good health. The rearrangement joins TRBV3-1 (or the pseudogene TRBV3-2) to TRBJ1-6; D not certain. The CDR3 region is CASRRDVNSPLHF. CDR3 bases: TGTGCCAGCAGGCGGGATGTTAATTCACCCCTCCACTTT.